This T cell receptor beta chain derives from a study of T cell responses to AZD1222 COVID-19 vaccine. The CDR3 has 15 residues. The ends lost 6 bases at V and 7 bases at J; junction bases unmatched: 9. Germline V gene data show CDR1 as SGHTA and CDR2 as FQGNSA. Findings of the study overall: Clonal diversity may have been underestimated, and the donors were mostly white British, with more females than males. Recipients of AZD1222 seropositive at baseline numbered only five or six.

A remark on this clone: Antigen specificity is unknown.

This table comes from immunoSEQ multiplex PCR, and its TCRdb copy is limited to in-frame clones, with some not included. The repertoire consists of fewer than 120,000 clones, with 94% occurring once and the leading ten covering about 3%. The V gene is TRBV7-2, the J gene TRBJ1-6, with TRBD1 matching 7 bases. This receptor was taken from an adult who received the AZD1222 COVID-19 vaccine. Material: peripheral blood, obtained 28 days after the second AZD1222 dose. The chain's CDR3 is CASRLRQGYNSPLHF. For the CDR3, the DNA is TGTGCCAGCAGACTTCGACAGGGATACAATTCACCCCTCCACTTT.